This TCR beta chain was identified in a study of lymphopenia after photon versus proton radiotherapy. The CDR3 runs to 14 residues. Germline loops: CDR1 MNHEY, CDR2 SMNVEV (reference sequence). V lost 5 bases, J lost 0 bases, and 0 bases stayed unmatched. Points on this clone: Its target is not known. Other DNA sequences in this specimen translate into the identical CDR3.

Here immunoSEQ multiplex PCR was the method, and the copy in TCRdb shows in-frame clones only, minus some. This sample carries around 50,000 clones, around 84% of them seen once, and the ten largest clones take 2.1%. Study results and limitations: Photon-treated patients lost naive T cells and TCR diversity; proton-treated stayed stable. Only patients who died were analyzed for survival; proton advantage is unproven. Oligoclonal CD8+ Temra expansion after nadir drove photon patients' diversity drop.

The starting material was peripheral blood, obtained from a patient treated with proton-based radiotherapy. The receptor comes from a man aged 60-69 years with pancreatic cancer. The J gene is TRBJ2-1, the V gene TRBV27; 8 bases line up with TRBD2. The CDR3 is CASSSGSSYNEQFF. CDR3 nucleotide sequence: TGTGCCAGCAGTAGCGGGAGCTCCTACAATGAGCAGTTCTTC.